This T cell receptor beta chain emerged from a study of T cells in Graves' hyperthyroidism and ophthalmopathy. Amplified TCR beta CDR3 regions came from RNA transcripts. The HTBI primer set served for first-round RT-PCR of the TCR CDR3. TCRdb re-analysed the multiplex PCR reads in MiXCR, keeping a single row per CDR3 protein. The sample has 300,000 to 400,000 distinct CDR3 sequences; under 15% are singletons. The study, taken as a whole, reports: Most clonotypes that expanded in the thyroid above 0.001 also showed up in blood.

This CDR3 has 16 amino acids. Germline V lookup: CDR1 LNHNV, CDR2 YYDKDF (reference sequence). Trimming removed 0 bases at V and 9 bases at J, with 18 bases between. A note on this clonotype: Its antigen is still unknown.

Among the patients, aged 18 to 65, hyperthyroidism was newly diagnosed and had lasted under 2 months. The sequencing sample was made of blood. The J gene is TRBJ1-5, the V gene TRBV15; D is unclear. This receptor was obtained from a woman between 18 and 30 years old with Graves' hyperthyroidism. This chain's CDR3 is CATSRELVSLGGPQHF. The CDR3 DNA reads TGTGCCACCAGCAGAGAATTGGTTAGTCTGGGTGGGCCCCAGCATTTT.